The TCR beta chain under discussion was sequenced for a study of CD8+ T cells in alopecia areata listed by TCRdb under 2018. As for the study more broadly: Treated patients were enrolled in an open-label pilot trial of oral tofacitinib, 5 to 10 mg twice daily, for moderate-to-severe alopecia areata. Tofacitinib was given for 6 to 18 months, followed by 6 months of follow-up off drug to assess delayed response and recurrence. High-throughput TCRbeta sequencing was used to examine T cell clonal expansion in alopecia areata in both the C3H/HeJ mouse model and human patients. Human TCRbeta sequencing covered scalp tissue and sorted CD4+ and CD8+ peripheral blood T cells from patchy and totalis/universalis alopecia areata patients and healthy controls. Biopsies were taken from tofacitinib-treated patients at baseline and again at 4 and 24 weeks into treatment, and several of those patients also had a later scalp biopsy. Scalp clonality was compared among normal scalp (n=4), patchy alopecia areata scalp (n=8), and alopecia totalis/universalis scalp (n=8). RNA came from the PAXgene miRNA kit for fixed scalp, the miRNeasy kit for PBMCs, and the RNeasy kit for mouse skin. Amplification of TCRbeta CDR3 regions was done by immunoSEQ multiplex PCR using 35 Vbeta forward primers and 13 Jbeta reverse primers.

Deletion took 0 bases off V and 3 bases off J, with a span of 10 bases between the germline ends. Based on the germline V gene, the CDR1 and CDR2 sequences are SGHRS and YFSETQ. Its CDR3 holds 15 amino acids, cysteine through phenylalanine. Only the CDR3 portion is preserved as DNA: 45 bases, with reading frame beginning at the first base. Study-wide findings and limitations: Lesional scalp, especially in alopecia totalis/universalis, showed higher clonality and more expanded CD8+ clones than normal scalp, suggesting antigenic drive. Scalp TCR repertoire analysis is complicated because resident alphabeta T cells in normal human skin are also sequenced, whereas mouse skin is dominated by gammadelta T cells. TCR sequences shared between patients were less clear than in mice, possibly partly because of HLA diversity in the patient population.

A note on this clone: The antigen this receptor binds is unknown. Qualities for individual bases were not recorded, and no much larger clone is one base off.

According to the study, the label for this sample's time point signals: baseline before oral tofacitinib. Lesional scalp punch biopsies and peripheral blood were obtained from alopecia areata patients. PBMCs were separated by density centrifugation and stained for CD3, CD4 and CD8, after which CD4+ and CD8+ T cells were sorted on a FACSAria. Library generation was performed with the immunoSEQ multiplex PCR assay. For TCR sequencing, RNA was extracted from every sample and reverse transcribed into cDNA to serve as template. First-strand cDNA was synthesized with SuperScript III using a 2:1 mix of oligo-dT and random hexamers. A synthetic immune receptor repertoire was used to gauge amplification bias, and whatever bias remained was removed computationally. The original methods were these. After raw reads were preprocessed to remove errors, the CDR3 was defined following IMGT conventions as running from the conserved cysteine to phenylalanine. Clonality was computed by normalizing Shannon entropy by log2 of the number of productive unique TCRs and subtracting the result from 1. Whether scalp clones were CD4 or CD8 was inferred by matching scalp TCRbeta sequences against CD4 and CD8 repertoires sorted from blood. TCRdb retrieved this table from immuneACCESS and kept in-frame rearrangements only. Not all clones are present; in checked studies, unresolved V genes account for under half, and no reason is known for the remainder. V and J calls and clone size follow that table, whereas D and trimming were derived from the DNA. The sample table records 150,000 to 160,000 clones; 40% to 65% of these occur just once. The ten largest account for approximately 19% of the sample.

The receptor was derived from a human donor with alopecia areata. The chain is assembled from TRBV5-1 and TRBJ2-1; confidence is insufficient to name the D gene. Sequencing was performed on CD8+ T cells sorted from blood, taken at week 0. The CDR3 reads CASSLVGSFYNEQFF. DNA sequence: TGCGCCAGCAGCTTGGTGGGGTCTTTCTACAATGAGCAGTTCTTC.